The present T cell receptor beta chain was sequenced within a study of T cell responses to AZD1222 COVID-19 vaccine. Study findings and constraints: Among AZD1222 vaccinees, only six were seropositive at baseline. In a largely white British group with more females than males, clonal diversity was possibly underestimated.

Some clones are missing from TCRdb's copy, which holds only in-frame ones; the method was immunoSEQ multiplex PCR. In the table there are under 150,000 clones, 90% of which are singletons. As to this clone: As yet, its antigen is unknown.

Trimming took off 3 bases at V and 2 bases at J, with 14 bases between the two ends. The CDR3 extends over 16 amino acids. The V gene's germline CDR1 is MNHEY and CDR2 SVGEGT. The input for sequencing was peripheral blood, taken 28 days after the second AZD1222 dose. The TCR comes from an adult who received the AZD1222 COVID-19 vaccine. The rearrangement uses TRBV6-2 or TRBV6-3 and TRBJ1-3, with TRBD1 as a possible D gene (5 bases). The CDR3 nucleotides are TGTGCCAGCAGTTATACAGGCCCTGAAACTGGAAACACCATATATTTT. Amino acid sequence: CASSYTGPETGNTIYF.